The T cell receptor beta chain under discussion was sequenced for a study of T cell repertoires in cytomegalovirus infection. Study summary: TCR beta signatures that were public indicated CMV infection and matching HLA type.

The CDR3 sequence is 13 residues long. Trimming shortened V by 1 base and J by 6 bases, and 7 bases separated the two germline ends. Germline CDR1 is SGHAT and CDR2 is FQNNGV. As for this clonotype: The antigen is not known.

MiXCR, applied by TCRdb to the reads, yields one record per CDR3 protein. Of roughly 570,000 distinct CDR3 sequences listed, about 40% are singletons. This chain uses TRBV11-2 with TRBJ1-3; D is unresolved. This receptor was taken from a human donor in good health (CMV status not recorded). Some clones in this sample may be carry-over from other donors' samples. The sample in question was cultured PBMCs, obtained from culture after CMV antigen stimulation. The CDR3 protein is CASSLGRINTIYF. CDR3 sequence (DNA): TGTGCCAGCAGCTTAGGACGTATAAACACCATATATTTT.